Following are 2 T cell receptor beta chains from one sample sequenced in a study of preoperative IRX-2 immunotherapy in early breast cancer. TCRdb's copy holds only in-frame clones and misses some; the assay was immunoSEQ multiplex PCR. The data hold 24,000 or so clones, with about 87% observed a single time. Described treatment: preoperative locoregional IRX-2 cytokine immunotherapy. The input for sequencing was tumor tissue, taken after IRX-2 immunotherapy. The receptor source for this set is a human donor with breast cancer.

This clone came up once. The chain is built from TRBV5-1 and TRBJ1-2; possibly TRBD1 for D (5 bases). The CDR3 spans 11 residues. V was shortened by 0 bases and J by 14 bases, with 11 bases between the two germline ends. CDR1 SGHRS and CDR2 YFSETQ come from the germline V gene. The CDR3 region has the DNA TGCGCCAGCAGCTTGGTTGGGGCATGGACCTTC. Protein sequence: CASSLVGAWTF.

The rearrangement links TRBV5-8 to TRBJ2-7, with D possibly being TRBD2 (5 bases). Between the trimmed V and J ends, which lost 3 bases and 7 bases, there was a span of 17 bases. The CDR3 extends over 14 amino acids. Germline lookup yields CDR1 SGHTS and CDR2 YDEGEE. Here the CDR3 reads CASSSSGSRGEQYF. CDR3 DNA: TGTGCCAGCAGCTCAAGTGGGTCCCGCGGGGAGCAGTACTTC.